This T cell receptor beta chain stems from a study of T-cell memory formation after mild COVID-19. Study overall: TCR clusters were largely donor specific. General observations from the study: The pre-infection memory compartment contained some responding clones, suggesting cross-reactive memory joined. Shrinking CD4+ clones were chiefly CM and EM; CD8+ ones were chiefly EMRA.

The CDR3 sequence is 13 residues long. After removal of 3 bases from V and 0 bases from J, the junction contained 1 base not matched to a gene. From germline, CDR1 is DFQATT and CDR2 SNEGSKA (reference sequence). Amplification by 5'RACE using constant-segment primers produced TCR alpha and TCR beta cDNA libraries that carried sample barcodes and UMIs. Each CDR3 protein gets one entry after TCRdb re-called the 5' RACE reads with MiXCR. The sample includes some 190,000 distinct CDR3 sequences, around 16% seen only once; the top ten take roughly 2.4%. Comment on this clonotype: Its antigen is not known.

J is TRBJ1-1 and V is TRBV20-1, with 7 bases fitting TRBD1. This sequence originates from an adult woman who had mild COVID-19 (a few samples of this study predate the infection). Cell type and time point are not known. Specimen: PBMCs or a T cell subset sorted from them (not recorded which). CDR3 DNA: TGCAGTGCTAGTGACAGGGTGAACACTGAAGCTTTCTTT. Translating it yields CSASDRVNTEAFF.